This T cell receptor (beta chain) was profiled in a study of blood T cell repertoires in COVID-19. Everyone who took part was roughly 18 to 100 years old, and they came from over 20 US areas. Each participant's cohort was designated according to participant-reported clinical history. TCRdb's copy holds only in-frame clones and misses some; the assay was immunoSEQ multiplex PCR. The data show 250,000 to 300,000 clones, roughly 90% seen once. CDR1 SNHLY and CDR2 FYNNEI come from the germline V gene. Trimming removed 4 bases at V and 9 bases at J, with 10 bases between. The CDR3 extends over 13 amino acids.

The J gene is TRBJ1-6, the V gene TRBV2; D gene uncertain. The sequence came from a woman aged 45-65 years who had been exposed to COVID-19. Sequencing was done on a sample of PBMCs or T cells enriched from blood (not recorded which). CDR3 DNA sequence: TGTGCCAGCAGTGCCCTGCCGGGTTCACCCCTCCACTTT. Translating gives CASSALPGSPLHF.